These T cell receptor beta chains were read from a single sample in a study of shared clonotypes between healthy human individuals. The method was immunoSEQ multiplex PCR; TCRdb's version includes in-frame clones alone and lacks a portion of them. Found here are 950,000 to 1,300,000 clones, about 80% of them singletons; the top ten hold approximately 1.5%. Sequencing was done on a sample of memory CD4+ T cells sorted from blood. These receptors all stem from a man aged 18 to 35 in good health. Both conserved end residues are part of each CDR3. The D gene is left open where the match is weak. Some rows mark clone size as missing; the rest say once, few, many or name a class of expanded clone.

.	.	TRBJ2-5	TRBV5-8	TGTGCCAGCAGCTTCGACAATCTGGAGACCCAGTACTTC	CASSFDNLETQYF
.	.	TRBJ2-7	TRBV18	TGTGCCAGCTCGACCTCCGCGGGGGCTGTCTACGAGCAGTACTTC	CASSTSAGAVYEQYF
.	TRBD1	TRBJ2-2	TRBV5-1	TGCGCCAGCAGCGAGGACAGGGTTAAGCACGGGGAGCTGTTTTTT	CASSEDRVKHGELFF
.	.	TRBJ2-7	TRBV9	TGTGCCAGCAGCGGGGACAAGGTGCCCAACGAGCAGTACTTC	CASSGDKVPNEQYF
.	TRBD2	TRBJ2-3	TRBV27	TGTGCCAGCAGTTTACGGAGCGGGAGGGCCACAGATACGCAGTATTTT	CASSLRSGRATDTQYF
.	TRBD2	TRBJ2-2	TRBV30	TGTGCCTGGAGCCCCCCACTAGCGGAGAAGAACACCGGGGAGCTGTTTTTT	CAWSPPLAEKNTGELFF
.	.	TRBJ1-2	TRBV5-6	TGTGCCAGCAGCCTAGGAGGAGGGGACTATGGCTACACCTTC	CASSLGGGDYGYTF
.	TRBD1	TRBJ1-1	TRBV7-9	TGTGCCAGCAGCTATGGGACAGGTAAAGCTTTCTTT	CASSYGTGKAFF
.	TRBD2	TRBJ2-7	TRBV6-6	TGTGCCAGCAGCCGAGGACTAGCGGGGGGTGGAGAGCAGTACTTC	CASSRGLAGGGEQYF
.	TRBD1	TRBJ1-2	TRBV28	TGTGCCAGCAGTCGGGACAGGTTAAATGGCTACACCTTC	CASSRDRLNGYTF
.	.	TRBJ1-3	TRBV5-1	TGCGCCAGCAGCGGGGGACAAACCGGCACCATATATTTT	CASSGGQTGTIYF
few	.	TRBJ1-4	TRBV14	TGTGCCAGCAGCCAAAGGCGGAACCTGAATGAAAAACTGTTTTTT	CASSQRRNLNEKLFF
.	.	TRBJ2-7	TRBV14	TGTGCCAGCAGCCAAGGGGCGGGACTCTCCTACGAGCAGTACTTC	CASSQGAGLSYEQYF
.	.	TRBJ2-7	TRBV5-1	TGCGCCAGCAGCCTTCCGACGGACTACGAGCAGTACTTC	CASSLPTDYEQYF
.	TRBD2	TRBJ2-5	TRBV7-9	TGTGCCAGCAGCTTAGCGTTAGCGGGGGGGCCGGGAGAGACCCAGTACTTC	CASSLALAGGPGETQYF
.	TRBD1	TRBJ1-6	TRBV4-2	TGTGCCAGCAGCCAGGGACAGGGAAGTAGCGGGCCGAGTTCACCCCTCCACTTT	CASSQGQGSSGPSSPLHF
.	.	TRBJ1-6	TRBV30	TGTGCCTGGAAGACAGTAAGCTCCTATAATTCACCCCTCCACTTT	CAWKTVSSYNSPLHF
few	TRBD2	TRBJ2-7	TRBV6-1	TGTGCCAGCAGCCAGCGGGGCCCCTCCTACGAGCAGTACTTC	CASSQRGPSYEQYF
few	.	TRBJ2-6	TRBV6-5	TGTGCCAGCAGCCGTCCAGTCTCTGGGGCCAACGTCCTGACTTTC	CASSRPVSGANVLTF
.	.	TRBJ2-1	TRBV27	TGTGCCAGCAGTTTATCCTTTGGGACACCCTACAATGAGCAGTTCTTC	CASSLSFGTPYNEQFF
.	.	TRBJ2-6	TRBV18	TGTGCCAGCTCACCACAGGGAGCTGGGGCCAACGTCCTGACTTTC	CASSPQGAGANVLTF
.	.	TRBJ1-1	TRBV5-6	TGTGCCAGCAGCTTCCAACCGAGTTCCACTGAAGCTTTCTTT	CASSFQPSSTEAFF
.	.	TRBJ1-6	TRBV27	TGTGCCAGCAGCTTCAGACTGGATAATTCACCCCTCCACTTT	CASSFRLDNSPLHF
.	TRBD1	TRBJ2-3	TRBV9	TGTGCCAGCAGTTCACAGGGGGTCCTGGGCCCAGATACGCAGTATTTT	CASSSQGVLGPDTQYF
.	TRBD2	TRBJ2-1	TRBV30	TGTGCCTGGAGTTCCGGACTAGCGGGAGCGCATGAGCAGTTCTTC	CAWSSGLAGAHEQFF
.	TRBD2	TRBJ2-7	TRBV5-1	TGCGCCAGCAGCCTCAGCGGGAGCTCCTACGAGCAGTACTTC	CASSLSGSSYEQYF
few	TRBD2	TRBJ2-2	TRBV7-2	TGTGCCAGCAGCCGTAGAATTCTAGCGGGGGACACCGGGGAGCTGTTTTTT	CASSRRILAGDTGELFF
many	.	TRBJ2-7	TRBV5-4	TGTGCCAGCAGCCCCACTACAGATGCCTTCTACGAGCAGTACTTC	CASSPTTDAFYEQYF
.	TRBD1	TRBJ1-6	TRBV30	TGTGCCTGGAGCCTCGGGACAGGGGTATCACCCCTCCACTTT	CAWSLGTGVSPLHF
.	.	TRBJ1-2	TRBV5-1	TGCGCCAGCAGCTCGGACGGGCCGGGCTACACCTTC	CASSSDGPGYTF
.	TRBD2	TRBJ2-1	TRBV27	TGTGCCAGCAGTTCTCCTGGACTAGCGGAATCCTACAATGAGCAGTTCTTC	CASSSPGLAESYNEQFF
.	.	TRBJ1-2	TRBV30	TGTGCCTGGACCCCCAACAGAGGCTATGGCTACACCTTC	CAWTPNRGYGYTF
.	TRBD1	TRBJ1-5	TRBV7-6	TGTGCCAGCAGCTTAAATCCAGGGGGCAGCAATCAGCCCCAGCATTTT	CASSLNPGGSNQPQHF
.	TRBD1	TRBJ2-5	TRBV10-3	TGTGCCATCAGCGGACAGGGGGCGGGGGAGACCCAGTACTTC	CAISGQGAGETQYF
.	.	TRBJ1-5	TRBV6-1	TGTGCCAGCAGTGAAGTTCCCAGGTCGGAGCCCCAGCATTTT	CASSEVPRSEPQHF
.	.	TRBJ2-3	TRBV9	TGTGCCAGCAGCGTAGATGGCAACACAGATACGCAGTATTTT	CASSVDGNTDTQYF
.	.	TRBJ1-5	TRBV19	TGTGCCAGTAGTATTGGGTCCAGGAACAATCAGCCCCAGCATTTT	CASSIGSRNNQPQHF
.	TRBD2	TRBJ2-7	TRBV7-9	TGTGCCAGCAGCTCCTTTGCGGGGGGTGAGCAGTACTTC	CASSSFAGGEQYF
.	.	TRBJ2-3	TRBV4-3	TGCGCCAGCAGCCAAGGTGGGGATCCCGGGGTAGATACGCAGTATTTT	CASSQGGDPGVDTQYF
few	TRBD1	TRBJ1-5	TRBV28	TGTGCCAGCAGTTTGCCCACAGGGGGCTCTCAGCCCCAGCATTTT	CASSLPTGGSQPQHF
few	.	TRBJ1-5	TRBV6-1	TGTGCCAGCAGTGCGGGGACCGGTGTCGGCAATCAGCCCCAGCATTTT	CASSAGTGVGNQPQHF
.	TRBD2	TRBJ2-5	TRBV7-6	TGTGCCAGCAGCTTTCATGGCAGGGAGGGAGAGACCCAGTACTTC	CASSFHGREGETQYF
few	TRBD1	TRBJ1-5	TRBV28	TGTGCCAGCGGACAGGATAGCAATCAGCCCCAGCATTTT	CASGQDSNQPQHF
.	.	TRBJ2-5	TRBV10-3	TGTGCCGTCCGGGGAGGGGGTACGCGGGAGACCCAGTACTTC	CAVRGGGTRETQYF
.	TRBD2	TRBJ2-5	TRBV19	TGTGCCAGTAGTAGGACCCAGCGGGGGGGAGAGACCCAGTACTTC	CASSRTQRGGETQYF
.	.	TRBJ2-2	TRBV4-1	TGCGCCAGCAGCCCCTTTGGGGCGGGAACGAACACCGGGGAGCTGTTTTTT	CASSPFGAGTNTGELFF